This T cell receptor (beta chain) was profiled in a study of long-term antiretroviral therapy in people with HIV. This CDR3 has 11 residues. Deletions cut 8 bases from V and 7 bases from J, with 13 bases between. Germline assignment: CDR1 GTSNPN and CDR2 SVGIG (reference sequence). HIV-positive participants were all treated in the United States. The content of samples before DNA extraction was roughly 0.9-11 million cryopreserved PBMC. Assay version v3.0 of immunoSEQ was used, and it was run at survey level. Assay: immunoSEQ multiplex PCR; the TCRdb copy retains only in-frame clones and omits some. The sample lists tens of thousands of clones, about 85% occurring once. Study conclusions and caveats: Controls exceeded HIV repertoires in CDR3 length range.

On this clone itself: Its target is unknown.

The input for sequencing was unsorted PBMCs, taken just over 2.6 years after starting antiretroviral therapy. The rearrangement uses TRBV30 and TRBJ2-3; the D gene is possibly TRBD1 (6 bases). This receptor was obtained from a man aged 35 to 55 with HIV. The CDR3 DNA reads TGTGCCCTATTGGGGGCGAATACGCAGTATTTT. Translating it yields CALLGANTQYF.